Each of the 8 T cell receptor beta chains below was sequenced from the same sample in a study of T cells in Graves' hyperthyroidism and ophthalmopathy. The TCR beta CDR3 regions underwent amplification using RNA transcripts as the source. The HTBI primer set drove a first-round RT-PCR of the TCR CDR3. TCRdb redid the calling of the multiplex PCR reads with MiXCR, one entry per CDR3 protein. This sample carries 650,000 to 850,000 distinct CDR3 sequences, roughly a sixth of them seen once, and the ten largest clones take 16%. Sequencing used blood. These TCRs come from a woman aged 45-65 years with Graves' hyperthyroidism that later progressed to Graves' ophthalmopathy.

The rearrangement links TRBV15 to TRBJ2-5, with D possibly being TRBD1 (5 bases). V was trimmed by 5 bases and J by 5 bases, leaving 18 bases between them. Germline V lookup: CDR1 LNHNV, CDR2 YYDKDF (reference sequence). The CDR3 loop spans 15 amino acids. In DNA, the CDR3 is TGTGCCACCAGCCCCCCGGAAGGGGAAGGGGAGACCCAGTACTTC. Its translation is CATSPPEGEGETQYF. The full variable domain, in which reference TRBV15 and TRBJ2-5 provide the parts outside the CDR3, is DAMVIQNPRYQVTQFGKPVTLSCSQTLNHNVMYWYQQKSSQAPKLLFHYYDKDFNNEADTPDNFQSRRPNTSFCFLDIRSPGLGDTAMYLCATSPPEGEGETQYFGPGTRLLVL.

There are many counts of this clonotype. The chain recombines TRBV2 with TRBJ1-5; 8 positions agree with TRBD1. The ends lost 1 base at V and 2 bases at J; junction bases unmatched: 1. The CDR3 contains 15 residues. Per the germline V gene, CDR1 is SNHLY and CDR2 is FYNNEI. This CDR3 reads CASSEEGQGNQPQHF. DNA of the CDR3: TGTGCCAGCAGTGAAGAGGGACAGGGCAATCAGCCCCAGCATTTT.

This clonotype appeared a few times. The chain employs TRBV5-1 and TRBJ2-7; D gene unclear. V gave up 0 bases and J gave up 1 base, with 11 bases separating them. This CDR3 region has 15 residues. CDR1 and CDR2 (germline): SGHRS, YFSETQ. The CDR3 DNA sequence: TGCGCCAGCAGCTTGGACAGCCTACTATCCTACGAGCAGTACTTC. Translated, it gives CASSLDSLLSYEQYF.

V and J are TRBV20-1 and TRBJ2-2; a weak D match, TRBD1 (6 bases). V dropped 4 bases and J dropped 5 bases, with 11 bases sitting between them. This CDR3 has 13 amino acids. Germline V gene lookup returns CDR1 DFQATT and CDR2 SNEGSKA (reference sequence). The CDR3 sequence is CSATKTGTGELFF. The CDR3 DNA follows: TGCAGTGCTACCAAAACAGGGACCGGGGAGCTGTTTTTT.

Many counts were recorded for this clonotype. The rearrangement uses TRBV7-2 and TRBJ2-3; D unresolved. The germline V gene has CDR1 SGHTA and CDR2 FQGNSA. V shed 1 base and J shed 4 bases, with 15 bases lying between them. This CDR3 has 16 amino acids. The CDR3 region is CASSLGPRPRADTQYF. In nucleotides, the CDR3 is TGTGCCAGCAGCTTAGGGCCACGACCAAGGGCAGATACGCAGTATTTT. Full variable domain (outside the CDR3, taken from reference TRBV7-2 and TRBJ2-3): GAGVSQSPSNKVTEKGKDVELRCDPISGHTALYWYRQSLGQGLEFLIYFQGNSAPDKSGLPSDRFSAERTGGSVSTLTIQRTQQEDSAVYLCASSLGPRPRADTQYFGPGTRLTVL.

This clonotype was seen at least ten times. The chain links TRBV12-3 or TRBV12-4 to TRBJ1-6, with 10 bases fitting TRBD1. There are 17 residues in the CDR3. Germline trimming cut 7 bases from V and 7 bases from J; bases unmatched to any gene: 13. The CDR3, as DNA: TGTGCCAGCACCGCTAAGTGGGGGACAGGGGTGAATTCACCCCTCCACTTT. Translating gives CASTAKWGTGVNSPLHF.

This clonotype is a singleton in its sample. This chain connects TRBV12-3 or TRBV12-4 to TRBJ1-1; D is ambiguous. This CDR3 region has 12 residues. Deletions cut 6 bases from V and 5 bases from J, with 10 bases between. DNA for the CDR3: TGTGCCAGCAGGACTTCCATAACTGAAGCTTTCTTT. This codes for CASRTSITEAFF.

This clonotype was seen a handful of times. One end of the junction varies from germline; a read error may be responsible. The V and J genes are TRBV3-1 and TRBJ2-1; D is undetermined. The CDR3 runs 14 residues. CDR1 LGHDT and CDR2 YNNKEL come from the germline V gene (reference sequence). CDR3 residues: CAISSGPTTNEQFF. The CDR3 DNA reads TGTGCCATCAGCTCCGGGCCAACGACGAATGAGCAGTTCTTC.